The 20 T cell receptor beta chains in this list originate from one sample, sequenced in a study of blood T cell repertoires in COVID-19. Data came from immunoSEQ multiplex PCR; TCRdb stores just in-frame clones and leaves some out. The sample has 100,000 to 150,000 clones, around 87% seen once; the top ten hold 3% to 4.5%. The material sequenced was peripheral blood. These receptors came from a woman in her sixties with acute or convalescent COVID-19.

The rearrangement links TRBV5-1 to TRBJ2-5, with a tentative D call TRBD1 (5 bases). The length of the CDR3 is 15 residues. The germline CDR1 and CDR2 sequences are SGHRS and YFSETQ. Trimming stripped 0 bases from V and 0 bases from J, with 9 bases between. The DNA of the CDR3 is TGCGCCAGCAGCTTGGGTAGGGGCAACCAAGAGACCCAGTACTTC. Translation: CASSLGRGNQETQYF.

This chain links TRBV19 with TRBJ2-7; D perhaps matches TRBD1 (6 bases). This CDR3 contains 18 residues. Germline CDR1 reads LNHDA; CDR2 reads SQIVND (reference sequence). The ends were cut back, 7 bases at V and 0 bases at J, with 25 bases in the middle. The CDR3 DNA reads as TGTGCCAGTATTCACCCTGGGGGCACCAGTTATAGCTCCTACGAGCAGTACGTC. Translating gives CASIHPGGTSYSSYEQYV.

This chain uses TRBV19 with TRBJ1-3, with D possibly matching TRBD1 (5 bases). The CDR3 extends over 17 amino acids. Germline V gene lookup returns CDR1 LNHDA and CDR2 SQIVND (reference sequence). V lost 1 base and J lost 0, with 13 bases in between. The CDR3 loop is CASSIGGTGSSGNTIYF. As DNA, the CDR3 is TGTGCCAGTAGTATAGGCGGGACGGGGAGCTCTGGAAACACCATATATTTT. The full variable domain, rest sourced from reference TRBV19 and TRBJ1-3, is DGGITQSPKYLFRKEGQNVTLSCEQNLNHDAMYWYRQDPGQGLRLIYYSQIVNDFQKGDIAEGYSVSREKKESFPLTVTSAQKNPTAFYLCASSIGGTGSSGNTIYFGEGSWLTVV.

This clone appeared a single time. This chain links TRBV18 with TRBJ2-7; TRBD1 agrees at 10 bases. From germline, CDR1 is KGHSH and CDR2 LQKENI. There are 14 residues in the CDR3. V shed 3 bases, J shed 5 bases, and the junction held 4 bases outside the gene matches. Here the CDR3 DNA reads TGTGCCAGCTCACCTGGGACAGGGGCAAACGAGCAGTACGTC. This translates into CASSPGTGANEQYV.

This chain uses TRBV18 with TRBJ1-1; weak D call: TRBD1 (6 bases). V shed 1 base and J shed 4 bases, with 16 bases lying between them. The CDR3 sequence is 16 residues long. Germline V gene data show CDR1 as KGHSH and CDR2 as LQKENI. DNA of the CDR3: TGTGCCAGCTCACCACTACTGCGACAGGCGGGCACTGAAGCTTTCTTT. Translated, it gives CASSPLLRQAGTEAFF.

V and J are TRBV5-1 and TRBJ1-2; possibly TRBD1 for D (5 bases). V shed 0 bases and J shed 3 bases, with 9 bases lying between them. Germline-derived CDR1 and CDR2 are SGHRS and YFSETQ. The CDR3 length is 14 residues. The CDR3 region is CASSLGQSYYGYTF. The CDR3 DNA follows: TGCGCCAGCAGCTTGGGACAGTCTTACTATGGCTACACCTTC.

This sequence joins TRBV6-5 and TRBJ1-2, with no clear D. Germline V gene sequence: CDR1 MNHEY, CDR2 SVGAGI. The CDR3 has 14 amino acids. The V end was cut by 4 bases, the J end by 0 bases, with 9 bases between. CDR3 bases: TGTGCCAGCAGTTTCGAGACTGCTAACTATGGCTACACCTTC. This sequence encodes CASSFETANYGYTF.

The genes are TRBV5-1 and TRBJ1-6, with a possible D match to TRBD1 (5 bases). The germline CDR1 and CDR2 sequences are SGHRS and YFSETQ. V lost 0 bases, J lost 9 bases, and 10 bases lay in between. CDR3 length equals 14 residues. In nucleotides, the CDR3 is TGCGCCAGCAGCTTGGAGGGGATAGGTTCACCCCTCCACTTT. It codes for CASSLEGIGSPLHF.

This chain uses TRBV6-5 with TRBJ1-4, with 7 bases matching TRBD1. From germline, CDR1 is MNHEY and CDR2 SVGAGI. Germline trimming cut 2 bases from V and 6 bases from J; bases unmatched to any gene: 9. CDR3 length: 16 residues. CDR3 sequence (DNA): TGTGCCAGCAGTTACGGTCCTAAGGGGGCCTATGAAAAACTGTTTTTT. It codes for CASSYGPKGAYEKLFF.

This clone was recorded once. The chain is built from TRBV6-5 and TRBJ1-1, with 10 bases matching TRBD1. Looked up from germline, CDR1 is MNHEY and CDR2 is SVGAGI. This CDR3 comprises 14 residues. V was clipped by 7 bases and J by 5 bases; unmatched bases: 7. CDR3 in DNA: TGTGCCAGCAACCCCCGGACAGGGGGTACTGAAGCTTTCTTT. The encoded protein is CASNPRTGGTEAFF.

The gene calls are TRBV9 and TRBJ2-7; TRBD1 aligns across 10 bases. The CDR3 is 15 residues long. The germline V gene has CDR1 SGDLS and CDR2 YYNGEE. V gave up 6 bases and J gave up 7 bases; unmatched junction bases: 13. CDR3 in DNA: TGTGCCAGCACCTCCGGGACAGGGGTCCAAGGGGAGCAGTACTTC. Protein product: CASTSGTGVQGEQYF. The variable domain in full, completed from reference TRBV9 and TRBJ2-7, reads DSGVTQTPKHLITATGQRVTLRCSPRSGDLSVYWYQQSLDQGLQFLIQYYNGEERAKGNILERFSAQQFPDLHSELNLSSLELGDSALYFCASTSGTGVQGEQYFGPGTRLTVT.

The chain couples TRBV5-5 to TRBJ2-7; D is perhaps TRBD1 (6 bases). The V gene lost 4 bases and the J gene lost 5 bases, with 13 bases spanning the gap. The CDR3 contains 13 residues. The germline CDR1 and CDR2 sequences are SGHKS and YYEKEE (reference sequence). The CDR3 region has the DNA TGTGCCAGCAGCCAAGGGACATTTGACGAGCAGTACTTC. This codes for CASSQGTFDEQYF. The full variable domain, completed using reference TRBV5-5 and TRBJ2-7, is DAGVTQSPTHLIKTRGQQVTLRCSPISGHKSVSWYQQVLGQGPQFIFQYYEKEERGRGNFPDRFSARQFPNYSSELNVNALLLGDSALYLCASSQGTFDEQYFGPGTRLTVT.

For this clone: Additional DNA sequences in this sample encode the identical CDR3. V usage is TRBV28 and J usage is TRBJ2-3; possible D gene TRBD2, 5 bases. CDR1 is MDHEN and CDR2 is SYDVKM in the germline V gene. This CDR3 comprises 13 residues. Trimming cost V 5 bases and J 2 bases, with 8 bases left between them. The CDR3: CASSPGDTDTQYF. Written as DNA, the CDR3 is TGTGCCAGCAGTCCCGGGGACACAGATACGCAGTATTTT.

V and J are TRBV7-9 and TRBJ2-2; D may be TRBD2 (5 bases). The CDR3 extends over 14 amino acids. V was clipped by 8 bases and J by 4 bases, with 14 bases between them. Germline loops: CDR1 SEHNR, CDR2 FQNEAQ (reference sequence). In DNA, the CDR3 is TGTGCCAGCGCTTGGTTAGCGTCCACCGGGGAGCTGTTTTTT. Translating gives CASAWLASTGELFF.

The chain recombines TRBV29-1 with TRBJ1-3, with D unclear. CDR3 length: 14 residues. Germline assignment: CDR1 SQVTM and CDR2 ANQGSEA. Deletions cut 5 bases from V and 0 bases from J, with 11 bases between. DNA of the CDR3: TGCAGCGTTAATTCTGGCATCTCTGGAAACACCATATATTTT. It translates to CSVNSGISGNTIYF.

The CDR3 reads CASSLVGRGANEQFF. The DNA for the CDR3 is TGTGCCAGCAGCTTAGTCGGCAGGGGAGCCAATGAGCAGTTCTTC. The chain combines TRBV11-1 with TRBJ2-1; the D gene is possibly TRBD1 (6 bases). Trimming removed 1 base from V and 6 bases from J, with 13 bases in between. Germline-derived CDR1 and CDR2 are SGHAT and FQDESV (reference sequence). The CDR3 runs 15 residues.

The chain has TRBV6-1 and TRBJ2-7; D possibly corresponds to TRBD1 (6 bases). The CDR3 loop spans 16 amino acids. The germline V and J ends were trimmed by 3 bases and 4 bases, with 19 bases remaining between them. Germline CDR1 MNHNS, CDR2 SASEGT. CDR3 DNA sequence: TGTGCCAGCAGTGAGACTCGGGACAACCCGAGATACGAGCAGTACTTC. It translates to CASSETRDNPRYEQYF.

This chain joins TRBV15 and TRBJ2-1; 12 bases agree with TRBD2. V lost 1 base and J lost 7; bases outside the gene matches: 8. CDR3 length equals 17 residues. Looked up from germline, CDR1 is LNHNV and CDR2 is YYDKDF (reference sequence). CDR3 in amino acids: CATSRALAGGPGNEQFF. DNA for the CDR3: TGTGCCACCAGCAGAGCCCTAGCGGGAGGGCCGGGGAATGAGCAGTTCTTC.

This chain links TRBV27 with TRBJ2-2; 12 nucleotides line up with TRBD2. V trimming: 5 bases; J trimming: 6 bases; junction bases outside the gene matches: 1. Germline V gene data show CDR1 as MNHEY and CDR2 as SMNVEV (reference sequence). The CDR3 sequence is 14 residues long. For the CDR3, the DNA is TGTGCCAGCAGTCTAGCGGGAGGGCCCGGGGAGCTGTTTTTT. This translates into CASSLAGGPGELFF.

J is TRBJ2-1 and V is TRBV5-1; maybe TRBD2 (5 bases). V lost 4 bases to trimming and J lost 6 bases, with 23 bases between them. The germline gives CDR1 SGHRS, CDR2 YFSETQ. The CDR3 runs 17 residues. CDR3 region: CASSRNTPVGGSNEQFF. CDR3 coding DNA: TGCGCCAGCAGCAGAAACACGCCCGTAGGAGGAAGCAATGAGCAGTTCTTC.